The 6 T cell receptor beta chains below all came from one sample that was sequenced in a study of blood T cell repertoires in COVID-19. The method was immunoSEQ multiplex PCR; TCRdb's version includes in-frame clones alone and lacks a portion of them. The profile shows some 140,000 clones, about 90% of them singletons. Sequencing input: peripheral blood. Source of these receptors: a man over 45 with acute or convalescent COVID-19.

The chain recombines TRBV6-5 with TRBJ1-5; no definite D call. The CDR3 spans 15 residues. V was pared by 0 bases and J by 2 bases, with 8 bases between. The germline CDR1 and CDR2 sequences are MNHEY and SVGAGI. In nucleotides, the CDR3 is TGTGCCAGCAGTTACTCGAGTGTTGGCAATCAGCCCCAGCATTTT. Protein product: CASSYSSVGNQPQHF.

This rearrangement joins TRBV28 to TRBJ1-2; 8 bases are a match to TRBD1. CDR3 size: 14 residues. CDR1 and CDR2 (germline): MDHEN, SYDVKM. Losses at the gene ends were 6 bases for V and 7 bases for J; bases not matched to a gene: 10. For the CDR3, the DNA is TGTGCCAGCAGCCAATCGGGACAGGAGGGTGGCTACACCTTC. Translated: CASSQSGQEGGYTF.

The rearrangement links TRBV2 to TRBJ1-2, with D unresolved. From germline, CDR1 is SNHLY and CDR2 FYNNEI. V was shortened by 3 bases and J by 7 bases, with 6 bases between the two germline ends. The CDR3 runs 11 residues. The CDR3: CASSDQFGYTF. DNA for the CDR3: TGTGCCAGCAGTGACCAGTTTGGCTACACCTTC.

V and J are TRBV12-3 or TRBV12-4 and TRBJ2-7, with 7 bases aligning to TRBD2. V dropped 5 bases and J dropped 4; count of bases not matched to a gene: 5. CDR3 length: 13 residues. This CDR3 is CASSKRGGYEQYF. As DNA, the CDR3 is TGTGCCAGCAGTAAACGGGGAGGGTACGAGCAGTACTTC.

The gene calls are TRBV14 and TRBJ2-7, with D possibly TRBD2 on 6 matching bases. In germline, CDR1 is SGHDN, CDR2 FVKESK. With 5 bases removed from V and 3 bases from J, the gap between germline ends came to 14 bases. CDR3 length: 14 residues. The CDR3 loop reads CASSAGLEGYEQYF. The DNA for the CDR3 is TGTGCCAGCAGCGCGGGGCTGGAGGGCTACGAGCAGTACTTC.

V is TRBV24-1 and J is TRBJ2-5; a possible D gene is TRBD1 (6 bases). The CDR3 contains 15 residues. Germline V gene lookup returns CDR1 KGHDR and CDR2 SFDVKD. V lost 1 base to trimming and J lost 5 bases, with 13 bases between them. CDR3 protein: CATSDFGRGLETQYF. The CDR3 DNA sequence: TGTGCCACCAGTGATTTCGGCAGGGGCTTGGAGACCCAGTACTTC.